A selection of T cell receptor beta chains follows, all from one sample in a study of T cell responses to AZD1222 COVID-19 vaccine. Assay used: immunoSEQ multiplex PCR; TCRdb lists only in-frame clones, some missing. The table records 100,000 to 120,000 clones, 80% to 90% of them present only once. The sequencing used peripheral blood, collected 28 days after the second AZD1222 dose. Receptor source: an adult who received the AZD1222 COVID-19 vaccine. Both conserved end residues are part of each CDR3. The order of the fields is J gene, V gene, D gene, clone size, CDR3 protein, CDR3 DNA. D genes are given only for firm matches. Size is omitted from some rows. Given values are once, few, many or a class for expanded clones.

TRBJ2-4 TRBV28 NA NA CASSFLTPRHLAKNIQYF TGTGCCAGCAGTTTTTTGACACCCCGACACCTAGCCAAAAACATTCAGTACTTC
TRBJ2-1 TRBV7-9 TRBD2 NA CASSWDRTSGSLGEQFF TGTGCCAGCAGCTGGGACAGGACTAGCGGGAGTTTAGGTGAGCAGTTCTTC
TRBJ2-5 TRBV4-1 NA NA CASSQGVPVGQETQYF TGCGCCAGCAGCCAAGGGGTTCCGGTGGGCCAAGAGACCCAGTACTTC
TRBJ2-5 TRBV6-5 NA few CASRREPTQETQYF TGTGCCAGCAGGCGGGAACCTACGCAAGAGACCCAGTACTTC
TRBJ1-2 TRBV7-9 NA few CASSSYGTDYGYTF TGTGCCAGCAGCTCGTACGGGACGGACTATGGCTACACCTTC
TRBJ2-2 TRBV11-2 TRBD2 NA CASSPELARKNTGELFF TGTGCCAGCAGCCCCGAACTAGCGAGAAAGAACACCGGGGAGCTGTTTTTT
TRBJ2-7 TRBV9 NA NA CASSLNQGSYEQYF TGTGCCAGCAGCTTGAACCAGGGAAGCTACGAGCAGTACTTC
TRBJ2-2 TRBV12-5 NA NA CASGLTFSRRRAGELFF TGTGCTAGTGGTTTGACTTTTTCCAGAAGGAGAGCGGGGGAGCTGTTTTTT
TRBJ2-5 TRBV7-9 NA NA CASSPRGAGKQETQYF TGTGCCAGCAGCCCCCGGGGCGCGGGCAAACAAGAGACCCAGTACTTC
TRBJ2-3 TRBV5-1 NA NA CASSLPSGLSADTQYF TGCGCCAGCAGCTTACCATCGGGCCTCTCGGCAGATACGCAGTATTTT
TRBJ2-1 TRBV29-1 TRBD2 few CSVASGSSYNEQFF TGCAGCGTCGCGAGCGGGAGCTCCTACAATGAGCAGTTCTTC
TRBJ2-7 TRBV7-9 NA NA CASNLGVEQYF TGTGCCAGCAACCTCGGGGTCGAGCAGTACTTC
TRBJ1-5 TRBV19 NA NA CASNHPPRNQPQHF TGTGCCAGTAACCATCCCCCGCGCAATCAGCCCCAGCATTTT
TRBJ1-6 TRBV9 NA few CASSIDQGSPLHF TGTGCCAGCAGCATCGACCAGGGTTCACCCCTCCACTTT
TRBJ1-5 TRBV11-2 TRBD1 NA CASSVGDRPFGDEPQHF TGTGCCAGCAGCGTAGGGGACAGGCCTTTCGGGGACGAGCCCCAGCATTTT
TRBJ2-1 TRBV19 TRBD2 NA CASSRTSGHNEQFF TGTGCCAGTAGTCGGACTAGCGGGCACAATGAGCAGTTCTTC
TRBJ2-2 TRBV2 TRBD2 once CASKRTSGSNTGELFF TGTGCCAGCAAGAGGACTAGCGGGTCGAACACCGGGGAGCTGTTTTTT
TRBJ2-1 TRBV11-2 TRBD2 NA CASSPSGSSYNEQFF TGTGCCAGCAGTCCTAGCGGAAGCTCCTACAATGAGCAGTTCTTC
TRBJ2-2 TRBV3-1/TRBV3-2 NA NA CASSRALTGELFF TGTGCCAGCAGCCGAGCGCTAACCGGGGAGCTGTTTTTT
TRBJ2-1 TRBV24-1 NA NA CATSDEAGSSYNEQFF TGTGCCACCAGTGATGAGGCGGGAAGCTCCTACAATGAGCAGTTCTTC
TRBJ2-5 TRBV6-5 NA NA CASRDTGRGETQYF TGTGCCAGCAGGGACACAGGGAGGGGAGAGACCCAGTACTTC
TRBJ1-5 TRBV4-1 NA NA CASSQGGAGIQPQHF TGCGCCAGCAGCCAAGGAGGGGCTGGCATTCAGCCCCAGCATTTT
TRBJ1-1 TRBV14 NA NA CASSQDGGRNTEAFF TGTGCCAGCAGCCAAGATGGGGGAAGGAACACTGAAGCTTTCTTT
TRBJ2-1 TRBV19 NA NA CASSFLGQAGGEQFF TGTGCCAGTAGTTTCCTGGGACAGGCGGGAGGAGAGCAGTTCTTC
TRBJ1-2 TRBV3-1/TRBV3-2 TRBD1 NA CASSPQTGIYGYTF TGTGCCAGCAGCCCACAGACAGGGATCTATGGCTACACCTTC
TRBJ2-5 TRBV5-6 TRBD1 NA CASSWTPGQGQETQYF TGTGCCAGCAGCTGGACGCCGGGACAGGGGCAAGAGACCCAGTACTTC
TRBJ1-3 TRBV7-2 NA NA CASSLQGNRGNTIYF TGTGCCAGCAGCTTACAGGGGAATAGGGGAAACACCATATATTTT
TRBJ1-1 TRBV15 NA NA CATSRGRGNTEAFF TGTGCCACCAGCAGAGGCCGGGGGAACACTGAAGCTTTCTTT
TRBJ1-1 TRBV5-4 NA NA CASSKGSPMNTEAFF TGTGCCAGCTCCAAGGGCAGCCCCATGAACACTGAAGCTTTCTTT
TRBJ2-3 TRBV7-9 TRBD2 NA CASSPRTSGRPDTQYF TGTGCCAGCAGCCCTAGGACTAGCGGGAGGCCAGATACGCAGTATTTT
TRBJ1-2 TRBV12-3/TRBV12-4 NA NA CASGVGGNYGYTF TGTGCCAGCGGAGTCGGGGGTAACTATGGCTACACCTTC
TRBJ2-2 TRBV11-2 TRBD2 NA CASSLVAGASGELFF TGTGCCAGCAGCCTAGTAGCGGGAGCCAGCGGGGAGCTGTTTTTT
TRBJ2-7 TRBV7-2 TRBD1 NA CASSSQGAAYEQYF TGTGCCAGCAGCTCTCAGGGGGCGGCCTACGAGCAGTACTTC
TRBJ1-1 TRBV3-1/TRBV3-2 NA NA CASSTPGVTEAFF TGTGCCAGCAGCACTCCGGGGGTAACTGAAGCTTTCTTT
TRBJ2-1 TRBV7-6 NA NA CASSLSGDWNYNEQFF TGTGCCAGCAGCCTCTCCGGGGATTGGAACTACAATGAGCAGTTCTTC
TRBJ1-2 TRBV28 NA NA CASSLRSAVNYGYTF TGTGCCAGCAGTTTGCGGTCTGCGGTGAACTATGGCTACACCTTC
TRBJ1-5 TRBV19 NA NA CASSIRAGVNNQPQHF TGTGCCAGTAGTATAAGGGCAGGGGTAAACAATCAGCCCCAGCATTTT
TRBJ2-1 TRBV7-9 TRBD2 NA CASSSGGVNEQFF TGTGCCAGCAGCTCCGGGGGGGTCAATGAGCAGTTCTTC
TRBJ1-4 TRBV7-9 NA few CASSLVPNEKLFF TGTGCCAGCAGCTTAGTTCCAAATGAAAAACTGTTTTTT
TRBJ1-2 TRBV2 NA NA CASSDGVGGSYGYTF TGTGCCAGCAGTGATGGGGTTGGGGGTTCATATGGCTACACCTTC
TRBJ1-2 TRBV6-1 TRBD1 NA CASREIHRGQIYGYTF TGTGCCAGCAGGGAAATCCACAGGGGGCAGATCTATGGCTACACCTTC
TRBJ2-1 TRBV25-1 NA NA CASSERGYEQFF TGTGCCAGCAGTGAACGGGGGTATGAGCAGTTCTTC